Listed here are 24 T cell receptor beta chains from one sample, sequenced in a study of blood T cell repertoires in COVID-19. Some clones are missing from TCRdb's copy, which holds only in-frame ones; the method was immunoSEQ multiplex PCR. This table holds hundreds of thousands of clones, 80% to 90% found once. The sequencing sample was made of peripheral blood. The receptors shown here come from a woman of 80 years or more with active or convalescent COVID-19.

This chain uses TRBV20-1 with TRBJ1-1; D remains unclear. Trimming stripped 3 bases from V and 6 bases from J, with 17 bases between. CDR3 length: 14 residues. Per the germline V gene, CDR1 is DFQATT and CDR2 is SNEGSKA (reference sequence). The CDR3 spells CSASPGEWRPEAFF. For the CDR3, the DNA is TGCAGTGCTAGTCCCGGGGAGTGGAGGCCTGAAGCTTTCTTT.

The chain has TRBV9 and TRBJ2-1, with D possibly TRBD2 on 6 matching bases. The germline gives CDR1 SGDLS, CDR2 YYNGEE. CDR3 length equals 15 residues. Trimming cost V 0 bases and J 6 bases, with 13 bases left between them. CDR3 amino acids: CASSVAGTPPNEQFF. CDR3 sequence (DNA): TGTGCCAGCAGCGTAGCGGGGACTCCCCCCAATGAGCAGTTCTTC.

The V call is TRBV5-1, the J call TRBJ2-2, with D tentatively TRBD2 (6 bases). Germline lookup yields CDR1 SGHRS and CDR2 YFSETQ. V was pared by 2 bases and J by 3 bases, with 14 bases between. The CDR3 covers 16 residues. The CDR3 region has the DNA TGCGCCAGCAGCTTTGCGGGGCAGGCTCACACCGGGGAGCTGTTTTTT. This translates into CASSFAGQAHTGELFF.

On this clone: Mismatch with germline at one junction end may stem from a read error. This chain links TRBV15 with TRBJ1-2, with 7 bases that match TRBD1. The CDR3 sequence is 15 residues long. CDR1 and CDR2 (germline): LNHNV, YYDKDF (reference sequence). This CDR3 is CATSRELRGNYGYTF. The CDR3 DNA reads TGTGCCACCAGCCGAGAGCTCAGGGGGAACTATGGCTACACCTTC.

This chain links TRBV7-9 with TRBJ2-7; 7 bases map to TRBD1. J gave up 1 base and V 5 bases, and 14 bases lay outside the gene matches. From germline, CDR1 is SEHNR and CDR2 FQNEAQ (reference sequence). This CDR3 region has 17 residues. The CDR3, as DNA: TGTGCCAGCAGCCAATCTGTCTCCCGGGACAGTTCCTACGAGCAGTACTTC. Translation: CASSQSVSRDSSYEQYF. Full variable domain (outside the CDR3, taken from reference TRBV7-9 and TRBJ2-7): DTGVSQNPRHKITKRGQNVTFRCDPISEHNRLYWYRQTLGQGPEFLTYFQNEAQLEKSRLLSDRFSAERPKGSFSTLEIQRTEQGDSAMYLCASSQSVSRDSSYEQYFGPGTRLTVT.

The rearrangement uses TRBV12-3 or TRBV12-4 and TRBJ1-6; no firm D call. The CDR3 sequence is 13 residues long. Deletions cut 1 base from V and 8 bases from J, with 6 bases between. CDR3 sequence: CASSLDSYSPLHF. CDR3 coding DNA: TGTGCCAGCAGTTTAGACAGCTATTCACCCCTCCACTTT.

This clone was observed once. The chain is built from TRBV5-1 and TRBJ2-7; TRBD1 agrees at 8 bases. The CDR3 consists of 16 residues. The ends lost 3 bases at V and 4 bases at J; junction bases unmatched: 12. Germline CDR1 reads SGHRS; CDR2 reads YFSETQ. The CDR3 loop reads CASSSRHGQGTYEQYF. The DNA of the CDR3 is TGCGCCAGCAGCTCTCGTCACGGACAGGGTACTTACGAGCAGTACTTC.

This clone showed up just once. The chain carries TRBV10-2 and TRBJ2-1, with D unclear. The CDR3 contains 15 residues. The V gene lost 6 bases and the J gene lost 0 bases, with 12 bases spanning the gap. Germline V lookup: CDR1 WSHSY, CDR2 SAAADI. The CDR3 is CASRSQLSSYNEQFF. CDR3 in DNA: TGCGCCAGCAGGTCACAGCTGAGCTCCTACAATGAGCAGTTCTTC.

The chain combines TRBV15 with TRBJ1-5; possibly TRBD1 for D (5 bases). CDR3 length equals 14 residues. Trimming removed 0 bases at V and 5 bases at J, with 8 bases between. Germline V gene sequence: CDR1 LNHNV, CDR2 YYDKDF (reference sequence). CDR3 residues: CATSRDLGDQPQHF. CDR3 in DNA: TGTGCCACCAGCAGAGATCTAGGGGATCAGCCCCAGCATTTT. Full variable domain (rest looked up from reference TRBV15 and TRBJ1-5): DAMVIQNPRYQVTQFGKPVTLSCSQTLNHNVMYWYQQKSSQAPKLLFHYYDKDFNNEADTPDNFQSRRPNTSFCFLDIRSPGLGDTAMYLCATSRDLGDQPQHFGDGTRLSIL.

The J gene is TRBJ2-3, the V gene TRBV6-2 or TRBV6-3; the D gene is possibly TRBD2 (6 bases). CDR1 is MNHEY, CDR2 SVGEGT, per germline. The CDR3 runs to 15 residues. V was clipped by 5 bases and J by 1 base, with 13 bases between them. CDR3 region: CASSQVLAGTDTQYF. The CDR3 DNA follows: TGTGCCAGCAGTCAAGTATTAGCGGGCACAGATACGCAGTATTTT.

Ten or more counts support this clone. The chain carries TRBV5-1 and TRBJ2-3; D may be TRBD1 (5 bases). V lost 3 bases, J lost 0 bases, and 11 bases lay in between. CDR1 is SGHRS and CDR2 is YFSETQ in the germline V gene. The CDR3 consists of 15 residues. As DNA, the CDR3 is TGCGCCAGCAGCTCACTGACAGCTAGCACAGATACGCAGTATTTT. It encodes CASSSLTASTDTQYF. Using reference TRBV5-1 and TRBJ2-3 for the parts outside the CDR3, the full variable domain is KAGVTQTPRYLIKTRGQQVTLSCSPISGHRSVSWYQQTPGQGLQFLFEYFSETQRNKGNFPGRFSGRQFSNSRSEMNVSTLELGDSALYLCASSSLTASTDTQYFGPGTRLTVL.

This rearrangement joins TRBV5-6 to TRBJ1-2; a weak D match, TRBD1 (5 bases). Germline V gives CDR1 SGHDT, CDR2 YYEEEE. CDR3 length: 15 amino acids. Trimming shortened V by 4 bases and J by 6 bases, and 19 bases separated the two germline ends. The chain's CDR3 is CASSTLRDSLHGYTF. In DNA, the CDR3 is TGTGCCAGCAGCACTTTGCGGGACTCTTTACATGGCTACACCTTC.

The chain combines TRBV7-2 with TRBJ2-3, with 8 positions matching TRBD2. The CDR3 is 16 amino acids. The trim removed 3 bases at V and 5 bases at J, leaving 10 bases unmatched. The germline V gene has CDR1 SGHTA and CDR2 FQGNSA. CDR3 nucleotide sequence: TGTGCCAGCAGCTTGGCCGGGGGGGCAACCATAGATACGCAGTATTTT. It codes for CASSLAGGATIDTQYF.

This chain joins TRBV11-3 and TRBJ2-2; 15 nucleotides match TRBD2. The V segment lost 0 bases and the J segment 1 base; nucleotides outside the gene matches: 9. The germline V gene has CDR1 SGHNT and CDR2 YENEEA. The CDR3 has 21 residues. This CDR3 reads CASSLESPGLAGGWNTGELFF. In DNA form, the CDR3 reads TGTGCCAGCAGCTTAGAGTCCCCGGGACTAGCGGGAGGATGGAACACCGGGGAGCTGTTTTTT.

V is TRBV10-3 and J is TRBJ2-3; 8 bases fit TRBD2. This CDR3 has 13 residues. J was trimmed by 6 bases and V by 4 bases; bases with no gene match: 3. The germline V gene encodes CDR1 ENHRY and CDR2 SYGVKD. DNA for the CDR3: TGTGCCATCAGTGGGTCTAGCGGGGATACGCAGTATTTT. It specifies CAISGSSGDTQYF.

The chain employs TRBV4-3 and TRBJ2-5; tentatively, D is TRBD2 (5 bases). The CDR3 length is 15 residues. V lost 0 bases, J lost 0 bases, and 8 bases lay in between. Per the germline V gene, CDR1 is LGHNA and CDR2 is YSLEER. CDR3 bases: TGCGCCAGCAGCCAAGATCGAGGGAACCAAGAGACCCAGTACTTC. Translation gives CASSQDRGNQETQYF.

This clone was picked up a small number of times. This chain connects TRBV18 to TRBJ2-7; TRBD1 might be the D (6 bases). CDR3 size: 14 residues. Germline V gene data show CDR1 as KGHSH and CDR2 as LQKENI. Deletions cut 2 bases from V and 3 bases from J, with 11 bases between. The CDR3 coding sequence is TGTGCCAGCTCACCATCGGACAGTTTCTACGAGCAGTACTTC. It translates to CASSPSDSFYEQYF.

The chain joins TRBV6-6 to TRBJ1-5; maybe TRBD1 (6 bases). Germline CDR1 is MNHNY and CDR2 is SVGAGI (reference sequence). The CDR3 loop spans 15 amino acids. V was clipped by 5 bases and J by 6 bases, with 17 bases between them. The chain's CDR3 is CASSPPGGRSQPQHF. The CDR3 nucleotides read TGTGCCAGCAGTCCCCCGGGGGGGCGCAGTCAGCCCCAGCATTTT.

The chain joins TRBV7-2 to TRBJ2-7, with TRBD1 as a possible D gene (6 bases). Trimming shortened V by 2 bases and J by 2 bases, and 13 bases separated the two germline ends. Germline V lookup: CDR1 SGHTA, CDR2 FQGNSA. The CDR3 is made up of 15 amino acids. DNA of the CDR3: TGTGCCAGCAGCTTATTGGCAGGGGTCCCCTACGAGCAGTACTTC. Amino acid sequence: CASSLLAGVPYEQYF. Supplemented by reference TRBV7-2 and TRBJ2-7, the full variable domain reads GAGVSQSPSNKVTEKGKDVELRCDPISGHTALYWYRQSLGQGLEFLIYFQGNSAPDKSGLPSDRFSAERTGGSVSTLTIQRTQQEDSAVYLCASSLLAGVPYEQYFGPGTRLTVT.

Written as DNA, the CDR3 is TGTGCCAGCAGCCAGAGTCTAGTAGAAGAAAAACTGTTTTTT. Translation gives CASSQSLVEEKLFF. This chain links TRBV27 with TRBJ1-4; D gene uncertain. Germline-derived CDR1 and CDR2 are MNHEY and SMNVEV (reference sequence). CDR3 length: 14 residues. Trimming pared 6 bases from V and 8 bases from J, leaving 16 bases between.

This clone was detected a few times. The rearrangement joins TRBV6-5 to TRBJ1-2; 10 bases are a match to TRBD1. The germline CDR1 and CDR2 sequences are MNHEY and SVGAGI. J gave up 5 bases and V 3 bases, and 3 bases lay outside the gene matches. This CDR3 is built from 14 residues. CDR3 bases: TGTGCCAGCAGTTATGACAGGGGGCGGTATGGCTACACCTTC. Its translation: CASSYDRGRYGYTF.

The chain is built from TRBV9 and TRBJ1-6, with 7 bases aligning to TRBD1. Germline-derived CDR1 and CDR2 are SGDLS and YYNGEE. Trimming cost V 4 bases and J 10 bases; bases outside gene matches: 5. The CDR3 contains 13 residues. This chain's CDR3 is CASSLGQDSPLHF. The CDR3 nucleotides are TGTGCCAGCAGCTTAGGACAGGACTCACCCCTCCACTTT. The variable domain in full, with the rest retrieved from reference TRBV9 and TRBJ1-6, is DSGVTQTPKHLITATGQRVTLRCSPRSGDLSVYWYQQSLDQGLQFLIQYYNGEERAKGNILERFSAQQFPDLHSELNLSSLELGDSALYFCASSLGQDSPLHFGNGTRLTVT.

CDR3 amino acids: CASSLAGGPQFF. The CDR3 DNA reads TGCGCCAGCAGCTTGGCAGGGGGTCCCCAGTTCTTC. The chain combines TRBV5-1 with TRBJ2-1; TRBD1 matches at 7 bases. The CDR3 is 12 residues long. The germline CDR1 and CDR2 sequences are SGHRS and YFSETQ. V trimming: 0 bases; J trimming: 13 bases; junction bases outside the gene matches: 4. The entire variable domain, with the rest obtained from reference TRBV5-1 and TRBJ2-1, is as follows: KAGVTQTPRYLIKTRGQQVTLSCSPISGHRSVSWYQQTPGQGLQFLFEYFSETQRNKGNFPGRFSGRQFSNSRSEMNVSTLELGDSALYLCASSLAGGPQFFGPGTRLTVL.

V is TRBV5-6 and J is TRBJ2-1; 10 positions match TRBD1. The CDR3 covers 15 residues. The J segment lost 5 bases and the V segment lost 4 bases, leaving 6 bases of the junction unmatched. From germline, CDR1 is SGHDT and CDR2 YYEEEE. The chain's CDR3 is CASSDPGQGNNEQFF. The CDR3 nucleotides read TGTGCCAGCAGCGATCCGGGACAGGGGAACAATGAGCAGTTCTTC.